The present entry profiles one TCR beta chain with its context. This sample was included in a study of blood T cell repertoires in COVID-19. Overall study: The cDNA or gDNA used as material had been derived from T cells, B-cell-depleted T cells, or PBMCs.

CDR1 MNHEY and CDR2 SVGAGI come from the germline V gene. The CDR3 consists of 16 residues. Losses at the gene ends were 3 bases for V and 3 bases for J; bases not matched to a gene: 3. Data came from immunoSEQ multiplex PCR; TCRdb stores just in-frame clones and leaves some out. The sample records 190,000 or so clones, 94% being singletons. This receptor was obtained from a man aged 30 to 39 with COVID-19, enrolled during active disease. V is TRBV6-5 and J is TRBJ2-1, with 12 bases lining up with TRBD2. Sequencing was carried out using peripheral blood. Written as DNA, the CDR3 is TGTGCCAGCAGTTATCGACTAGCGGGGGTCTACAATGAGCAGTTCTTC. This sequence encodes CASSYRLAGVYNEQFF.